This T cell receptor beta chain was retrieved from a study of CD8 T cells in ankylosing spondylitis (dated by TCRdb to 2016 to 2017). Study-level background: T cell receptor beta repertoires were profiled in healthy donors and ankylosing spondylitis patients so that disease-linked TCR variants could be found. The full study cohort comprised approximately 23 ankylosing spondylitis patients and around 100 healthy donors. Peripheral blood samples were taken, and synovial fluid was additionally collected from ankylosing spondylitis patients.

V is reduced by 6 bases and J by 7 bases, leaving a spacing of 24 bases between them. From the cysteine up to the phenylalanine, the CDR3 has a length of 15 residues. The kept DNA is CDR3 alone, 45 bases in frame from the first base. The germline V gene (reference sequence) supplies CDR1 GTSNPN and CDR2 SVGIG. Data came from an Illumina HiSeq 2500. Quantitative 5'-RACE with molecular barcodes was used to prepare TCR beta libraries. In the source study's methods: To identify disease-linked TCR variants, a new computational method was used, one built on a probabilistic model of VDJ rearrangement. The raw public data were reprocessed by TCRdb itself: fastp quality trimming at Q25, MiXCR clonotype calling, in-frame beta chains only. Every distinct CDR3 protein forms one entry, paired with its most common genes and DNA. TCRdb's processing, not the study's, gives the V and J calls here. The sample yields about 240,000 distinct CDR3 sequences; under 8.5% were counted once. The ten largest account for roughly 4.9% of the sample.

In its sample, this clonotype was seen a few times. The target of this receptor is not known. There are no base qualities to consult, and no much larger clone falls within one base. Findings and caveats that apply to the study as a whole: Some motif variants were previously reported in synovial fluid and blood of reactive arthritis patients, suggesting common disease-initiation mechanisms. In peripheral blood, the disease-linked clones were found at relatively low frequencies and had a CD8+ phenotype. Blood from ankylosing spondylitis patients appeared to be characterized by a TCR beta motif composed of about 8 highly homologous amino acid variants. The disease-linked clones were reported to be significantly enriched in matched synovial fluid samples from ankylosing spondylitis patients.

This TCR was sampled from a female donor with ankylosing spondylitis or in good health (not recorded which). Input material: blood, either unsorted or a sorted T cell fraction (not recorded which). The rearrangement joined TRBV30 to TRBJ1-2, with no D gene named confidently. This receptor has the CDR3 CACTGRSSELGGYTF. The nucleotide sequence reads TGTGCCTGTACCGGAAGATCCTCTGAATTGGGTGGCTACACCTTC.